This T cell receptor (beta chain) was sequenced for a study of blood T cell repertoires in COVID-19. Using immunoSEQ multiplex PCR, the repertoire was profiled, and TCRdb retains in-frame clones only, with some absent. The table shows roughly 150,000 clones, with approximately 82% occurring only once. CDR1 and CDR2 (germline): SEHNR, FQNEAQ (reference sequence). The ends were cut back, 4 bases at V and 1 base at J, with 17 bases in the middle. The CDR3 sequence is 18 residues long. The chain carries TRBV7-9 and TRBJ2-6, with unresolved D. The origin of this receptor is a man in his fifties or sixties who had recovered from COVID-19. The sample was peripheral blood. The CDR3 region has the DNA TGTGCCAGCAGCTCCGTAGAACAGCTGCGTTCTGGGGCCAACGTCCTGACTTTC. Translated: CASSSVEQLRSGANVLTF. Full variable domain (rest looked up from reference TRBV7-9 and TRBJ2-6): DTGVSQNPRHKITKRGQNVTFRCDPISEHNRLYWYRQTLGQGPEFLTYFQNEAQLEKSRLLSDRFSAERPKGSFSTLEIQRTEQGDSAMYLCASSSVEQLRSGANVLTFGAGSRLTVL.